This T cell receptor (beta chain) was recorded in a study of cytomegalovirus exposure and HLA in healthy donors. The study, taken as a whole, reports: In a later analysis, the majority of CMV-associated beta chains seemingly showed HLA restriction.

For this clone: Its matching antigen is unknown.

Germline CDR1 reads MRHNA; CDR2 reads SNTAGT. J gave up 4 bases and V 4 bases, and 8 bases lay outside the gene matches. The CDR3 spans 18 residues. The study ran its PCR with 60 Vbeta and 13 Jbeta primers. Sequencing was performed with immunoSEQ multiplex PCR; in TCRdb, only in-frame clones are kept and a portion is missing. The sample has approximately 120,000 clones, 75% to 85% seen once. This receptor was identified in a man over 45 in good health and CMV-seronegative. The sequencing sample was made of PBMCs. V is TRBV6-4 and J is TRBJ2-1; 15 positions agree with TRBD2. The CDR3 sequence: CASSAPGLAGGEYNEQFF. CDR3 DNA: TGTGCCAGCAGTGCCCCCGGACTAGCGGGGGGGGAATACAATGAGCAGTTCTTC.